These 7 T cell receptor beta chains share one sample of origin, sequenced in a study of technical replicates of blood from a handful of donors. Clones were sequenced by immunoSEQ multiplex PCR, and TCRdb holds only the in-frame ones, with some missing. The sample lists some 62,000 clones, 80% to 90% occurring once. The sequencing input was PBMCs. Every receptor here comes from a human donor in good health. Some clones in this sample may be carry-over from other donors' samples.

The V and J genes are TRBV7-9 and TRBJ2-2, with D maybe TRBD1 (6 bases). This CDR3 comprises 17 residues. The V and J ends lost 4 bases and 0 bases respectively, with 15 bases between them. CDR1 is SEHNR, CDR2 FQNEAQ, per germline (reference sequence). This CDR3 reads CASSSSRTESNTGELFF. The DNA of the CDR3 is TGTGCCAGCAGCTCCTCCCGGACAGAGTCGAACACCGGGGAGCTGTTTTTT.

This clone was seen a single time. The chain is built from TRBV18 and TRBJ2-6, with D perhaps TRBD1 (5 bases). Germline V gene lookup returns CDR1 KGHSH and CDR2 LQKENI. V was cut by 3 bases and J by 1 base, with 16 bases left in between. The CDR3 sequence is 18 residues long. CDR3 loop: CASSPGLPGFSGANVLTF. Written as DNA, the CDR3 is TGTGCCAGCTCACCCGGATTGCCAGGGTTTTCTGGGGCCAACGTCCTGACTTTC.

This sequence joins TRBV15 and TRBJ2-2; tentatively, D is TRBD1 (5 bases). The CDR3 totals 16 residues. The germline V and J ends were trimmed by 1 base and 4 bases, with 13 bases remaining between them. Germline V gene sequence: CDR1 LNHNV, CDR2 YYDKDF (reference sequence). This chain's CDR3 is CATSRGFKGATGELFF. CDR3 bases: TGTGCCACCAGCAGAGGGTTCAAAGGGGCCACCGGGGAGCTGTTTTTT.

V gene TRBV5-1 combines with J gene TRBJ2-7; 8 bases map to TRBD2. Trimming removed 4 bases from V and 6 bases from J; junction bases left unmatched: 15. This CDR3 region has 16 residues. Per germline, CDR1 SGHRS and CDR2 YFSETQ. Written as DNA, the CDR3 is TGCGCCAGCAGCGTCGGGGGAGCGGGGGCATCCGGCGAGCAGTACTTC. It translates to CASSVGGAGASGEQYF.

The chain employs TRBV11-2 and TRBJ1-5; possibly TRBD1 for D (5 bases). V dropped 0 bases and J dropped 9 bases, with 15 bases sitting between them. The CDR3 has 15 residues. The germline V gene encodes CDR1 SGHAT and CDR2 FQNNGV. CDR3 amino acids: CASSLDGWGGWPQHF. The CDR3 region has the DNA TGTGCCAGCAGCTTAGATGGGTGGGGGGGATGGCCCCAGCATTTT. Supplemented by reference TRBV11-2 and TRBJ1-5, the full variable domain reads EAGVAQSPRYKIIEKRQSVAFWCNPISGHATLYWYQQILGQGPKLLIQFQNNGVVDDSQLPKDRFSAERLKGVDSTLKIQPAKLEDSAVYLCASSLDGWGGWPQHFGDGTRLSIL.

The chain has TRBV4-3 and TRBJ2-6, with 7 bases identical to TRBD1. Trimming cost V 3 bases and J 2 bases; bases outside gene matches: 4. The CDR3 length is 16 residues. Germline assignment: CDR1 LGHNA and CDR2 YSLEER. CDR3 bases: TGCGCCAGCAGCCAGACGACAGGGACTGGGGCCAACGTCCTGACTTTC. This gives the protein CASSQTTGTGANVLTF.

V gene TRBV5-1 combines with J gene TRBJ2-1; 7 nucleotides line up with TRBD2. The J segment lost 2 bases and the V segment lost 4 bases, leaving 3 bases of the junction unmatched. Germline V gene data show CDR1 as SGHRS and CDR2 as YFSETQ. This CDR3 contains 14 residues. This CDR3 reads CASSPGTTYNEQFF. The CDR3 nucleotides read TGCGCCAGCAGCCCCGGGACTACCTACAATGAGCAGTTCTTC.